This paragraph covers one TCR beta chain sequence. The target antigen is unknown. The source of the sample is a study of CD8+CD57+ T cells in acquired aplastic anemia. Study at large: The mean DNA yield obtained from sorted CD4+ and CD8+ cells came to 3 to 3.5 ug. General observations from the study: Patient and control CD8+ Simpson's diversity was not significantly different. The same twenty-nine CD8+ CDR3 sequences occurred in patients and in controls.

Previously, flow cytometry had revealed CD8+CD57+ cell expansion in the patients chosen for sequencing. Genomic DNA provided the template from which TCR beta VDJ and CDR3 profiles were obtained. One entry per CDR3 protein results from TCRdb running MiXCR on the reads. The repertoire includes under 350,000 distinct CDR3 sequences, roughly 59% of them detected once, and roughly 1.3% sits in the top ten. Source material: sorted CD4+, CD8+, or CD8+CD57+ T cells (not recorded which) from PBMCs. The sequence derives from a human donor with aplastic anemia.

The CDR3 spells CATSREGRSGDEQYF. The DNA of the CDR3 is TGTGCCACCAGCAGAGAAGGTCGAAGCGGAGACGAGCAGTACTTC. The chain joins TRBV15 to TRBJ2-7, with D maybe TRBD2 (5 bases). Germline CDR1 is LNHNV and CDR2 is YYDKDF (reference sequence). V was pared by 0 bases and J by 5 bases, with 14 bases between. CDR3 length equals 15 residues. Based on the CDR3 plus reference TRBV15 and TRBJ2-7, the full variable domain is DAMVIQNPRYQVTQFGKPVTLSCSQTLNHNVMYWYQQKSSQAPKLLFHYYDKDFNNEADTPDNFQSRRPNTSFCFLDIRSPGLGDTAMYLCATSREGRSGDEQYFGPGTRLTVT.